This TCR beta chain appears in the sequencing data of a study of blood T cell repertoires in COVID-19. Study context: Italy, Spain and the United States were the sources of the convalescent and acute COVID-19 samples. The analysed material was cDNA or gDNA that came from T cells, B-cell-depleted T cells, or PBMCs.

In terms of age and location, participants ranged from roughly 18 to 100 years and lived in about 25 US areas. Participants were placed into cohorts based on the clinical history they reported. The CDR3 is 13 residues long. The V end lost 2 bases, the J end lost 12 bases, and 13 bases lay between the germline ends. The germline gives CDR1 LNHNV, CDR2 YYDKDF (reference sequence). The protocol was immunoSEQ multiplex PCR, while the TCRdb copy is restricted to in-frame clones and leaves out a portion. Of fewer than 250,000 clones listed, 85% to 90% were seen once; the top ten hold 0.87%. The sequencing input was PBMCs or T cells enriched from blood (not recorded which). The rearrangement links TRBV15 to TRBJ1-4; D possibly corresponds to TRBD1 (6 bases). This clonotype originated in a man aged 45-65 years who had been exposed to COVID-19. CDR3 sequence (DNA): TGTGCCACCAGCAGATCTACAGGGTTGGAACTGTTTTTT. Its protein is CATSRSTGLELFF.